The entry that follows covers one TCR beta chain sequence. Its antigen is not known. These data originate in a study of T cell responses to AZD1222 COVID-19 vaccine. Profiled with immunoSEQ multiplex PCR; TCRdb holds only in-frame clones, not every one. The sample shows about 120,000 clones, roughly 92% of them seen only once. Germline V gives CDR1 LNHNV, CDR2 YYDKDF (reference sequence). This CDR3 spans 16 amino acids. V lost 0 bases and J lost 0, with 8 bases in between. Findings of the study overall: Spike-specific TCR breadth and depth went up after people got two AZD1222 doses. The sample set comprised mostly white British donors with more females, and clonal diversity was possibly underestimated. Spike regions recognized by vaccine-associated CD4 TCRs spanned the protein, led by 160-218 and 743-854.

Second-dose schedules of about 4 or about 12 weeks were combined. The chain combines TRBV15 with TRBJ1-4, with D possibly being TRBD1 (5 bases). This receptor was identified in an adult who received the AZD1222 COVID-19 vaccine. The starting material was peripheral blood, obtained 28 days after the second AZD1222 dose. CDR3 region: CATSRDRAATNEKLFF. In nucleotides, the CDR3 is TGTGCCACCAGCAGAGACAGGGCGGCAACTAATGAAAAACTGTTTTTT.